Listed below are T cell receptor beta chains from one sample, sequenced in a study of blood T cells in healthy people across ages. Via MiXCR, TCRdb re-called the 5' RACE reads, giving one row per CDR3 protein. The sample has roughly 1.9 million distinct CDR3 sequences; approximately 39% are singletons. Sequencing input: blood. The receptor set was obtained from a human donor in good health. The CDR3 runs from the conserved cysteine through the conserved F or W. A D gene is named only where the DNA matches it firmly. Not every row has a clone size; where given, it reads once, few, many or a size class.

v_gene,j_gene,d_gene,abundance,CDR3aa,CDR3nt
TRBV20-1,TRBJ2-5,TRBD1,.,CSADGTGKGETQYF,TGCAGTGCAGACGGGACAGGGAAGGGAGAGACCCAGTACTTC
TRBV20-1,TRBJ2-1,TRBD2,once,CSGRGVTSYNEQFF,TGCAGTGGTCGGGGGGTAACCTCCTACAATGAGCAGTTCTTC
TRBV5-1,TRBJ2-7,.,.,CASSESWTYEQYF,TGCGCCAGCAGCGAATCTTGGACCTACGAGCAGTACTTC
TRBV20-1,TRBJ1-2,.,many,CSARPGFYGYTF,TGCAGTGCTAGACCAGGGTTTTATGGCTACACCTTC
TRBV20-1,TRBJ2-6,.,few,CSARDQEDSGANVLTF,TGCAGTGCTAGAGATCAAGAAGACTCTGGGGCCAACGTCCTGACTTTC
TRBV10-3,TRBJ1-1,.,.,CAIAAEGRSGTEAFF,TGTGCCATCGCGGCGGAGGGCCGGTCGGGCACTGAAGCTTTCTTT
TRBV18,TRBJ1-5,TRBD1,few,CASSPGTDLNQPQHF,TGTGCCAGCTCACCGGGGACAGACCTTAATCAGCCCCAGCATTTT
TRBV11-2,TRBJ1-2,TRBD1,.,CASSLVPGQVLYGYTF,TGTGCCAGCAGCTTAGTTCCTGGACAGGTCCTCTATGGCTACACCTTC
TRBV7-9,TRBJ2-5,TRBD2,few,CASSLPAGGLNQETQYF,TGTGCCAGCAGCTTACCAGCGGGGGGCCTAAACCAAGAGACCCAGTACTTC
TRBV7-9,TRBJ1-6,.,few,CASSSGISPLHF,TGTGCCAGCAGCTCCGGGATTTCACCCCTCCACTTT
TRBV10-2,TRBJ2-7,.,many,CASRNKQGLYEQYF,TGCGCCAGCAGGAATAAACAGGGACTCTACGAGCAGTACTTC
TRBV6-1,TRBJ1-1,.,.,CASNESGRGAFF,TGTGCCAGCAACGAATCTGGTCGAGGAGCTTTCTTT
TRBV5-1,TRBJ2-7,TRBD1,many,CASSFEFGTGRNEQYF,TGCGCCAGCAGCTTCGAATTCGGGACAGGGAGAAACGAGCAGTACTTC
TRBV3-1,TRBJ2-3,TRBD2,.,CASSQEFGGSVTDTQYF,TGTGCCAGCAGCCAAGAATTCGGGGGGAGTGTCACAGATACGCAGTATTTT
TRBV6-1,TRBJ1-3,.,few,CASTSGPPHTLSGNTIYF,TGTGCCAGCACCTCCGGACCGCCACACACTTTGTCTGGAAACACCATATATTTT
TRBV6-2/TRBV6-3,TRBJ1-2,.,.,CASSTTGLKGYGYTF,TGTGCCAGCAGTACGACAGGACTCAAGGGATATGGCTACACCTTC
TRBV19,TRBJ1-2,.,few,CASKVRRGLVDGYTF,TGTGCCAGTAAAGTACGGAGGGGTTTGGTTGATGGCTACACCTTC
TRBV20-1,TRBJ1-2,TRBD1,few,CSARVYRGADYGYTF,TGCAGTGCTAGAGTCTACAGGGGAGCAGACTATGGCTACACCTTC
TRBV4-3,TRBJ1-1,.,.,CASSSAIMNTEAFF,TGCGCCAGCAGCTCAGCGATCATGAACACTGAAGCTTTCTTT
TRBV12-3/TRBV12-4,TRBJ1-2,TRBD1,.,CASNPGQGGYDGYTF,TGTGCCAGCAACCCGGGGCAGGGGGGGTACGATGGCTACACCTTC
TRBV13,TRBJ2-3,.,few,CAIRPGDTQYF,TGTGCCATTCGACCGGGGGATACGCAGTATTTT
TRBV10-3,TRBJ1-1,TRBD1,.,CAISDSDRGRTEAFF,TGTGCCATCAGTGATTCTGACAGGGGTCGTACTGAAGCTTTCTTT
TRBV3-1,TRBJ2-1,TRBD2,.,CASSQEVLAGNYNEQFF,TGTGCCAGCAGCCAAGAGGTGCTAGCGGGCAACTACAATGAGCAGTTCTTC